These 5 T cell receptor beta chains came from one sample sequenced in a study of T-cell reconstitution after alpha-beta-depleted transplantation in children. Preparation of the TCRbeta library was carried out with unique molecular identifiers. Each CDR3 protein is one row after TCRdb ran MiXCR on the PCR reads. Among 500,000 or so distinct CDR3 sequences listed, around a third were seen once. Here the sequenced sample was PBMCs from the stem cell graft donor, taken from the stem cell graft. Receptors originate from a human donor who donated a stem cell graft to a child with aplastic anemia.

The chain links TRBV7-8 to TRBJ2-7; 10 bases are shared with TRBD1. The CDR3 is 17 residues long. V trimming: 1 base; J trimming: 0 bases; junction bases outside the gene matches: 6. CDR1 SGHVS and CDR2 FQNEAQ come from the germline V gene. The CDR3 reads CASSLVGQGSFSYEQYF. In nucleotides, the CDR3 is TGTGCCAGCAGCTTAGTGGGACAGGGGAGCTTCTCCTACGAGCAGTACTTC. The complete variable domain, with remaining parts taken from reference TRBV7-8 and TRBJ2-7, reads GAGVSQSPRYKVAKRGQDVALRCDPISGHVSLFWYQQALGQGPEFLTYFQNEAQLDKSGLPSDRFFAERPEGSVSTLKIQRTQQEDSAVYLCASSLVGQGSFSYEQYFGPGTRLTVT.

This clonotype was seen a few times. V is TRBV6-5 and J is TRBJ2-2; D is unresolved. Germline V gene data show CDR1 as MNHEY and CDR2 as SVGAGI. This CDR3 is built from 12 residues. Trimming pared 5 bases from V and 1 base from J, leaving 2 bases between. CDR3 protein: CASSMNTGELFF. Written as DNA, the CDR3 is TGTGCCAGCAGTATGAACACCGGGGAGCTGTTTTTT.

Regarding this clonotype: One end of the junction is discordant with germline, which a read error may explain. The chain is built from TRBV10-3 and TRBJ2-7; 10 positions agree with TRBD1. This CDR3 comprises 13 residues. Germline V gives CDR1 ENHRY, CDR2 SYGVKD. The CDR3 sequence: CAMSGTGVDEQYF. The CDR3 DNA is TGTGCCATGAGTGGGACAGGGGTCGACGAGCAGTACTTC.

This clonotype was seen once. The chain is built from TRBV6-1 and TRBJ1-5, with TRBD1 matching over 9 bases. The CDR3 extends over 15 amino acids. Trimming removed 8 bases from V and 5 bases from J; junction bases left unmatched: 10. Germline CDR1 reads MNHNS; CDR2 reads SASEGT. Here the CDR3 DNA reads TGTGCCAGCTCAAGGACAGGGGATTTTTATCAGCCCCAGCATTTT. This sequence encodes CASSRTGDFYQPQHF.

The rearrangement uses TRBV9 and TRBJ1-1; 7 bases map to TRBD1. The CDR3 runs 16 residues. Germline V gives CDR1 SGDLS, CDR2 YYNGEE. After removal of 0 bases from V and 0 bases from J, the junction contained 5 bases not matched to a gene. CDR3 in amino acids: CASSVAGDSVNTEAFF. As DNA, the CDR3 is TGTGCCAGCAGCGTAGCGGGGGACAGTGTGAACACTGAAGCTTTCTTT.